This T cell receptor (beta chain) was recovered during a study of beta chain features in type 1 diabetes. A note on this clone: The antigen remains undetermined.

CD4+ naive, central memory, regulatory and stem cell-like memory subsets were isolated by sorting on CD45RO/CCR7/CD25/CD127/CD95/CD27. Purity (above 95%) was reached by all sorted populations. Regarding the study as a whole: Compared with healthy donors, patients appeared to share more similar naive, central memory and regulatory TCRB repertoires.

The CDR3 sequence is 14 residues long. V lost 3 bases, J lost 4 bases, and 12 bases lay in between. Looked up from germline, CDR1 is SEHNR and CDR2 is FQNEAQ (reference sequence). Expressed TCRB transcripts were sequenced because the entire RNA isolate underwent reverse transcription. Method: immunoSEQ multiplex PCR; TCRdb's copy keeps in-frame clones and lacks some. The sample comprises over 120,000 clones, just over 9% of which are singletons, and approximately 0.68% rests with the top ten. Input material: central memory CD4+ T cells from blood. The chain is built from TRBV7-9 and TRBJ1-2; D not resolved. This TCR was sampled from a man between 18 and 35 years old in good health. The DNA of the CDR3 is TGTGCCAGCAGCTTCCCCACAGTAACCTATGGCTACACCTTC. Translation gives CASSFPTVTYGYTF.